Presented here are 23 T cell receptor beta chains from one specimen sequenced in a study of T-cell memory formation after mild COVID-19. MiXCR, applied by TCRdb to the 5' RACE reads, yields one record per CDR3 protein. The sample lists approximately 580,000 distinct CDR3 sequences; roughly 20% were seen once. The sequencing input was PBMCs or a T cell subset sorted from them (not recorded which). The receptors derive from an adult woman who had mild COVID-19 (a few samples of this study predate the infection). Cell type and time point are not known.

V usage is TRBV7-9 and J usage is TRBJ2-1; D unresolved. Per the germline V gene, CDR1 is SEHNR and CDR2 is FQNEAQ (reference sequence). The CDR3 length is 16 residues. V lost 3 bases and J 2 bases, leaving 14 bases between the germline ends. This CDR3 is CASSFRKGLTYNEQFF. DNA for the CDR3: TGTGCCAGCAGCTTTCGTAAGGGATTAACCTACAATGAGCAGTTCTTC.

CDR3 coding DNA: TGTGCCAGCAGTTTTAGCGGGGGAGCTTCCTACAATGAGCAGTTCTTC. Residues: CASSFSGGASYNEQFF. V and J are TRBV2 and TRBJ2-1, with 9 nucleotides matching TRBD2. Trimming cost V 5 bases and J 1 base; bases outside gene matches: 6. Germline V gives CDR1 SNHLY, CDR2 FYNNEI. The CDR3 loop spans 16 amino acids.

This chain connects TRBV5-6 to TRBJ2-7; no clear D gene. Trimming took 4 bases from V and 5 from J, leaving 16 bases between them. This CDR3 is 14 amino acids long. The germline V gene has CDR1 SGHDT and CDR2 YYEEEE. CDR3 protein: CASSPDGTINEQYF. The CDR3 DNA is TGTGCCAGCAGCCCGGACGGCACAATCAACGAGCAGTACTTC. Based on the CDR3 plus reference TRBV5-6 and TRBJ2-7, the full variable domain is DAGVTQSPTHLIKTRGQQVTLRCSPKSGHDTVSWYQQALGQGPQFIFQYYEEEERQRGNFPDRFSGHQFPNYSSELNVNALLLGDSALYLCASSPDGTINEQYFGPGTRLTVT.

The chain couples TRBV24-1 to TRBJ2-1; TRBD2 might be the D (6 bases). Trimming took off 4 bases at V and 8 bases at J, with 17 bases between the two ends. The CDR3 sequence is 15 residues long. The germline V gene encodes CDR1 KGHDR and CDR2 SFDVKD. The CDR3 nucleotides read TGTGCCACCAGTGAAAAGGGCTCGGGAGCCCATGAGCAGTTCTTC. Amino acids: CATSEKGSGAHEQFF.

The V and J genes are TRBV5-6 and TRBJ2-7, with a weak D call TRBD1 (5 bases). The CDR3 runs 13 residues. Trimming pared 3 bases from V and 5 bases from J, leaving 12 bases between. Germline V gene data show CDR1 as SGHDT and CDR2 as YYEEEE. CDR3 DNA: TGTGCCAGCAGCTCGTGGACAAGCCACGAGCAGTACTTC. Translation: CASSSWTSHEQYF.

This clonotype was recorded at least ten times. This chain links TRBV9 with TRBJ2-2; 8 nucleotides match TRBD1. This CDR3 contains 16 residues. The V gene's germline CDR1 is SGDLS and CDR2 YYNGEE. With 5 bases clipped from V and 1 base from J, the junction kept 7 bases outside the gene matches. The CDR3 DNA sequence: TGTGCCAGCAGACCTCCCGGACAGGGGAACACCGGGGAGCTGTTTTTT. The encoded protein is CASRPPGQGNTGELFF.

The rearrangement joins TRBV5-1 to TRBJ2-3; D unresolved. V was cut by 0 bases and J by 4 bases, with 9 bases left in between. The germline CDR1 and CDR2 sequences are SGHRS and YFSETQ. This CDR3 spans 14 amino acids. The CDR3 region is CASSLELQADTQYF. The CDR3 nucleotides are TGCGCCAGCAGCTTGGAGCTTCAGGCAGATACGCAGTATTTT.

This chain uses TRBV7-6 with TRBJ2-7, with D maybe TRBD2 (5 bases). The ends were cut back, 1 base at V and 10 bases at J, with 20 bases in the middle. This CDR3 has 15 amino acids. From germline, CDR1 is SGHVS and CDR2 FNYEAQ. This CDR3 is CASSLDSVGSREQYF. The CDR3 bases are TGTGCCAGCAGCTTAGATTCCGTGGGAAGTCGGGAACAGTACTTC.

The chain combines TRBV4-3 with TRBJ2-1; 12 bases map to TRBD2. Germline lookup yields CDR1 LGHNA and CDR2 YSLEER. The CDR3 is made up of 18 amino acids. The junction had 12 bases not matched to a gene; V was cut back by 0 bases and J by 9 bases. The CDR3 coding sequence is TGCGCCAGCAGCCAAGACGACGGGACTAGCGGGCCCCTCGGTGAGCAGTTCTTC. Encoded protein: CASSQDDGTSGPLGEQFF.

The rearrangement joins TRBV10-3 to TRBJ1-2; perhaps TRBD1 as D (6 bases). The CDR3 length is 15 residues. V lost 3 bases and J lost 0, with 11 bases in between. Looked up from germline, CDR1 is ENHRY and CDR2 is SYGVKD. The CDR3 DNA follows: TGTGCCATCAGTGATACAGGGTCAGCTAACTATGGCTACACCTTC. Amino acid sequence: CAISDTGSANYGYTF.

This chain joins TRBV7-3 and TRBJ2-1; 7 positions match TRBD2. The CDR3 is 16 amino acids. Germline-derived CDR1 and CDR2 are SGHTA and FQGTGA. J was trimmed by 6 bases and V by 4 bases; bases with no gene match: 12. CDR3 in amino acids: CASSSLQMGGTNEQFF. The CDR3 DNA is TGTGCCAGCAGCTCGCTCCAAATGGGGGGGACCAATGAGCAGTTCTTC.

The CDR3 coding sequence is TGTGCCAGCAGCCACTCGGGGGAGCAGTACTTC. It specifies CASSHSGEQYF. The chain links TRBV5-8 to TRBJ2-7, with a tentative D call TRBD2 (5 bases). The length of the CDR3 is 11 residues. The germline gives CDR1 SGHTS, CDR2 YDEGEE. V was pared by 4 bases and J by 7 bases, with 9 bases between.

This clonotype was counted only a few times. CDR3 sequence: CSVEEGDWETQYF. Here the CDR3 DNA reads TGCAGCGTTGAGGAGGGGGACTGGGAGACCCAGTACTTC. The rearrangement joins TRBV29-1 to TRBJ2-5; D is perhaps TRBD1 or TRBD2 (6 bases each). Germline assignment: CDR1 SQVTM and CDR2 ANQGSEA. V lost 3 bases, J lost 5 bases, and 13 bases lay in between. CDR3 length equals 13 residues.

This clonotype has just a few counts. The V gene is TRBV7-9, the J gene TRBJ2-7; 12 bases map to TRBD2. CDR3 length equals 16 residues. V shed 5 bases, J shed 0 bases, and the junction held 5 bases outside the gene matches. Germline V gives CDR1 SEHNR, CDR2 FQNEAQ (reference sequence). The DNA for the CDR3 is TGTGCCAGCAGCGGAGGACTAGCGGGGAGCTCCTACGAGCAGTACTTC. Residues: CASSGGLAGSSYEQYF.

This clonotype was counted a few times. The rearrangement joins TRBV29-1 to TRBJ2-7; no firm D call. Deletions cut 1 base from V and 4 bases from J, with 14 bases between. Germline-derived CDR1 and CDR2 are SQVTM and ANQGSEA. This CDR3 region has 14 residues. The CDR3 DNA follows: TGCAGCGTTGAAGTTTACAGCCCTGCGTACGAGCAGTACTTC. Protein product: CSVEVYSPAYEQYF.

There are a few counts of this clonotype. This chain connects TRBV7-9 to TRBJ1-1; 12 positions match TRBD1. The CDR3 runs to 16 residues. The V gene end was trimmed by 4 bases and the J gene end by 6 bases; junction bases not matched to a gene: 9. CDR1 and CDR2 from the germline V gene are SEHNR and FQNEAQ (reference sequence). DNA for the CDR3: TGTGCCAGCAGCTCCGGGACAGGGGGCCTTTTTGCTGAAGCTTTCTTT. Its protein is CASSSGTGGLFAEAFF.

Ten or more counts support this clonotype. Germline is not matched at one junction end, which may reflect a read error. The chain combines TRBV7-7 with TRBJ2-3; 14 nucleotides agree with TRBD2. CDR3 length: 16 amino acids. Per the germline V gene, CDR1 is SSHAT and CDR2 is FNYEAQ (reference sequence). The CDR3: CASSLGGLAGADTQYF. The CDR3 DNA sequence: TGTGCTAGCAGCTTGGGGGGACTAGCGGGAGCGGATACGCAGTATTTT.

This clonotype has more than one count but fewer than ten. The chain is built from TRBV11-3 and TRBJ2-4; weak D call: TRBD2 (7 bases). Trimming stripped 3 bases from V and 7 bases from J, with 13 bases between. The CDR3 covers 14 residues. Germline V gene lookup returns CDR1 SGHNT and CDR2 YENEEA. The CDR3 DNA reads as TGTGCCAGCAGCTTCGGGGGGCGAGGGAACATTCAGTACTTC. Protein: CASSFGGRGNIQYF.

This clonotype was counted between two and nine times. V usage is TRBV7-6 and J usage is TRBJ2-7; no definite D call. Trimming left V 7 bases short and J 1 base short, with 14 bases between. The V gene's germline CDR1 is SGHVS and CDR2 FNYEAQ. This CDR3 has 14 amino acids. This chain's CDR3 is CASTEDENSYEQYF. The CDR3 DNA sequence: TGTGCCAGCACTGAGGACGAAAATTCCTACGAGCAGTACTTC.

This clonotype occurred a few times. V is TRBV20-1 and J is TRBJ2-7; a weak D match, TRBD2 (5 bases). The CDR3 sequence is 13 residues long. Germline V gene data show CDR1 as DFQATT and CDR2 as SNEGSKA (reference sequence). V was pared by 1 base and J by 2 bases, with 9 bases between. The CDR3 loop reads CSARGAVPYEQYF. The CDR3 DNA follows: TGCAGTGCTAGAGGAGCGGTGCCCTACGAGCAGTACTTC.

The chain recombines TRBV18 with TRBJ1-1; weak D call: TRBD1 (5 bases). The length of the CDR3 is 17 residues. In germline, CDR1 is KGHSH, CDR2 LQKENI. Trimming removed 3 bases at V and 1 base at J, with 18 bases between. CDR3 loop: CASSPRVRVVQNTEAFF. DNA of the CDR3: TGTGCCAGCTCACCCCGGGTCAGGGTCGTTCAGAACACTGAAGCTTTCTTT.

This clonotype occurred a few times. The V call is TRBV19, the J call TRBJ2-7; TRBD1 matches 8 bases. The length of the CDR3 is 14 residues. Unmatched junction bases numbered 3, after V lost 4 bases and J lost 1 base. Germline lookup yields CDR1 LNHDA and CDR2 SQIVND (reference sequence). This chain's CDR3 is CASSTGQASYEQYF. In DNA form, the CDR3 reads TGTGCCAGTAGTACGGGACAGGCGTCCTACGAGCAGTACTTC.

The chain combines TRBV20-1 with TRBJ1-2, with D uncertain. CDR3 length equals 15 residues. The ends were cut back, 3 bases at V and 2 bases at J, with 16 bases in the middle. Germline V gene lookup returns CDR1 DFQATT and CDR2 SNEGSKA (reference sequence). The chain's CDR3 is CSARLPKEANYGYTF. CDR3 bases: TGCAGTGCTAGGTTACCGAAGGAAGCCAACTATGGCTACACCTTC.